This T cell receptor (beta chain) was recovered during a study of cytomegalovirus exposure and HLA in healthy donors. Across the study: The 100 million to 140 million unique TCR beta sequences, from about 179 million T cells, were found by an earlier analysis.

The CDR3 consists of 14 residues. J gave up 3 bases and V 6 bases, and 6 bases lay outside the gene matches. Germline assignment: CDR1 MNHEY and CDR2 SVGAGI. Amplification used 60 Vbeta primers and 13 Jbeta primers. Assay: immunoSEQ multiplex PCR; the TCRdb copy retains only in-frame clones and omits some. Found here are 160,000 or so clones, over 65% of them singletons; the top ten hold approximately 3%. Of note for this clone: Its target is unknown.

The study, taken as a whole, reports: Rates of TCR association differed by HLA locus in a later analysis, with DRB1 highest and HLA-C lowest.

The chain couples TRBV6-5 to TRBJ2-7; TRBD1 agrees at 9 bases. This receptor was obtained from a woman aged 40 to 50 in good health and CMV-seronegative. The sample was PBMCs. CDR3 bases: TGTGCCAGCAGACAGGGGGCATCCCGCTACGAGCAGTACTTC. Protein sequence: CASRQGASRYEQYF.